This T cell receptor (beta chain) was sequenced during a study of blood T cell repertoires in COVID-19. The overall study: The samples span acute and convalescent COVID-19 from the United States, Italy and Spain. PBMCs, B-cell-depleted T cells, or T cells were the source of the cDNA or gDNA that made up the material.

Germline V gene sequence: CDR1 LNHDA, CDR2 SQIVND (reference sequence). V shed 5 bases, J shed 7 bases, and the junction held 8 bases outside the gene matches. The CDR3 loop spans 14 amino acids. Per the study methods: Reference gene primers were amplified, and this amplification served to estimate nucleated cell counts. Measured with immunoSEQ multiplex PCR; TCRdb has only the in-frame clones, and not every one. Clonal size and the V and J genes are those of that table, whereas D and trimming came from the DNA. The data contain hundreds of thousands of clones, 89% of them singletons. One Seattle source followed patients from active infection through their disease course.

The source of this sequence is a woman aged 30 to 39 with COVID-19, enrolled during active disease. The source material was peripheral blood. The V gene is TRBV19, the J gene TRBJ1-1; 9 bases map to TRBD1. The CDR3 spells CASSVGQGSGEAFF. DNA of the CDR3: TGTGCCAGTAGTGTAGGACAGGGGAGTGGTGAAGCTTTCTTT.